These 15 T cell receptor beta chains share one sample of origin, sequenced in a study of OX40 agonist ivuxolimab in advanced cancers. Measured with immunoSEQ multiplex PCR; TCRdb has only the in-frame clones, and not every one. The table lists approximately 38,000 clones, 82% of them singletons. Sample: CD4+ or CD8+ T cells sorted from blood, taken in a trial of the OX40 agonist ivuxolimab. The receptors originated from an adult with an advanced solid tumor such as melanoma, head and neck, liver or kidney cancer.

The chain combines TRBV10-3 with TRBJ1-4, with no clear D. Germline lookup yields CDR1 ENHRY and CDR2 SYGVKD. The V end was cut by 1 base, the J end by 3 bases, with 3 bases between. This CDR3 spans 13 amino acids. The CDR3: CAISEFSNEKLFF. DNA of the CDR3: TGTGCCATCAGTGAGTTTTCTAATGAAAAACTGTTTTTT.

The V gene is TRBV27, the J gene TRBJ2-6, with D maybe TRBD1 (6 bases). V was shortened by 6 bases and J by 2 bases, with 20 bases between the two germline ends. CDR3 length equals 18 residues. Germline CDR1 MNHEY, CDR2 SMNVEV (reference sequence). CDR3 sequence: CASRLFGQLFTGANVLTF. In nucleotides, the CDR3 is TGTGCCAGCAGACTATTTGGACAGCTCTTCACTGGGGCCAACGTCCTGACTTTC.

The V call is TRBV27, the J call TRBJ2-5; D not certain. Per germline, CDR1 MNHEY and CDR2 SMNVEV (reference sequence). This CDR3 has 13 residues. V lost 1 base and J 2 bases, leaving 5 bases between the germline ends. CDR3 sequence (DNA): TGTGCCAGCAGTTTATACGGTCAAGAGACCCAGTACTTC. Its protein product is CASSLYGQETQYF.

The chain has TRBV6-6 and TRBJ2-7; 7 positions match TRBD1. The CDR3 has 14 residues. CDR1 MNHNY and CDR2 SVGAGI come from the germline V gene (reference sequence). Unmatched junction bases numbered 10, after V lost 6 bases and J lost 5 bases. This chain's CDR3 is CASSGTVYLDEQYF. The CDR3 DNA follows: TGTGCCAGCAGCGGGACAGTCTACCTGGACGAGCAGTACTTC.

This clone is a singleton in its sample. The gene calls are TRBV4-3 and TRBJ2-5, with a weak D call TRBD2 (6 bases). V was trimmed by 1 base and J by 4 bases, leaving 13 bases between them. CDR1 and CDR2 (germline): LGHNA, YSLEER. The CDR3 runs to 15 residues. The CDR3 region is CASSQAAVGGETQYF. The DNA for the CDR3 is TGCGCCAGCAGCCAAGCTGCTGTGGGGGGAGAGACCCAGTACTTC.

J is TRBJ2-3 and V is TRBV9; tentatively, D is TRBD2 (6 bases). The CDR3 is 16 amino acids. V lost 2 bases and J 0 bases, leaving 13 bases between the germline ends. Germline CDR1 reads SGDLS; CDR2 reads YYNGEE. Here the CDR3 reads CASSVGTSYSTDTQYF. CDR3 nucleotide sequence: TGTGCCAGCAGCGTCGGGACTTCCTATAGCACAGATACGCAGTATTTT.

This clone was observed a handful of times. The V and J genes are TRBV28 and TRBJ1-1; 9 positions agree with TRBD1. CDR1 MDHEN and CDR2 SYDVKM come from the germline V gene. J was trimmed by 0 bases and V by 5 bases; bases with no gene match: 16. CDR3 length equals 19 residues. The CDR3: CASSLASGTGRVVNTEAFF. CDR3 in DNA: TGTGCCAGCAGTCTAGCCTCCGGGACAGGGAGGGTGGTGAACACTGAAGCTTTCTTT.

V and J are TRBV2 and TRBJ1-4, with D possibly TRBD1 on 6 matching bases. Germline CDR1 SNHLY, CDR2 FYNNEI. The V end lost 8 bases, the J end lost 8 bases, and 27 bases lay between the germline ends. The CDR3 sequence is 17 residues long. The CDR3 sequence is CASSPTTWDTQGEKLFF. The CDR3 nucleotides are TGTGCCAGCTCACCTACTACTTGGGACACCCAGGGGGAAAAACTGTTTTTT. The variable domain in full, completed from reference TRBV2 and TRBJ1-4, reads EPEVTQTPSHQVTQMGQEVILRCVPISNHLYFYWYRQILGQKVEFLVSFYNNEISEKSEIFDDQFSVERPDGSNFTLKIRSTKLEDSAMYFCASSPTTWDTQGEKLFFGSGTQLSVL.

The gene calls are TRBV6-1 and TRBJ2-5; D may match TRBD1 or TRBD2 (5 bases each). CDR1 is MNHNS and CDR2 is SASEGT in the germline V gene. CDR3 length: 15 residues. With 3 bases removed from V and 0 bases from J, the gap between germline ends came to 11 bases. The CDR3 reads CASSESWGYQETQYF. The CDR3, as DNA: TGTGCCAGCAGTGAGAGTTGGGGGTACCAAGAGACCCAGTACTTC.

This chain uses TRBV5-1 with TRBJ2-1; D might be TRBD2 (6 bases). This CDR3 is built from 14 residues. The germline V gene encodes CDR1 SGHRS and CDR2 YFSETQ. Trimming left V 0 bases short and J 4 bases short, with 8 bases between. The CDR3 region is CASSLGDWYNEQFF. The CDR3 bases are TGCGCCAGCAGCTTGGGGGACTGGTACAATGAGCAGTTCTTC.

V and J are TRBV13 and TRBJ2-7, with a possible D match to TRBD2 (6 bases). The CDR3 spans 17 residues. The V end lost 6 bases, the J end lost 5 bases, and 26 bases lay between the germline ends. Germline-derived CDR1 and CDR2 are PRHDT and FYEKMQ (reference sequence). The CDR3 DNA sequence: TGTGCCAGCAGAGCAGAGGGATCGGGAGAATATGGGGACGAGCAGTACTTC. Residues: CASRAEGSGEYGDEQYF.

The CDR3 bases are TGTGCCAGCAGTTTTAGGACAGATACGCAGTATTTT. As protein: CASSFRTDTQYF. The chain uses TRBV27 and TRBJ2-3; D gene ambiguous. Germline lookup yields CDR1 MNHEY and CDR2 SMNVEV (reference sequence). With 3 bases removed from V and 3 bases from J, the gap between germline ends came to 4 bases. CDR3 length: 12 residues.

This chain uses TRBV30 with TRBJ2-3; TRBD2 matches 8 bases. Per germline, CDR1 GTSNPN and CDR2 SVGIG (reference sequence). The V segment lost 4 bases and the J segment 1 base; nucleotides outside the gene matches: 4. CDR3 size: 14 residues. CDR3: CAWKKAGGTDTQYF. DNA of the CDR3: TGTGCCTGGAAAAAAGCGGGAGGCACAGATACGCAGTATTTT.

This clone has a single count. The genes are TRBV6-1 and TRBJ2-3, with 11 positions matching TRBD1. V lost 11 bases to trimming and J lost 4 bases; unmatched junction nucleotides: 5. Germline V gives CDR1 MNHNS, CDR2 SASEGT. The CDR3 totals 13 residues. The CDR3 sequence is CAARTGGADTQYF. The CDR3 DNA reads TGTGCCGCAAGGACAGGGGGCGCAGATACGCAGTATTTT.

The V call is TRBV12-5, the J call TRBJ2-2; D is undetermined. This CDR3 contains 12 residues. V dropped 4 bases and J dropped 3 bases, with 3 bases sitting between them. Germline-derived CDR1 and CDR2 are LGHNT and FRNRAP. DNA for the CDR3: TGTGCTAGTGGTTCATACACCGGGGAGCTGTTTTTT. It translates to CASGSYTGELFF.